The 5 T cell receptor beta chains below all came from one sample that was sequenced in a study of blood T cell repertoires in COVID-19. The assay was immunoSEQ multiplex PCR, and TCRdb's table has in-frame clones only and misses some. In the table there are about 100,000 clones, 87% of which are singletons. Input material: peripheral blood. The receptors were gathered from a man aged 45-60 years with active COVID-19.

The chain combines TRBV7-9 with TRBJ2-1; tentative D call: TRBD2 (5 bases). The V gene's germline CDR1 is SEHNR and CDR2 FQNEAQ (reference sequence). CDR3 length: 15 residues. The germline V and J ends were trimmed by 1 base and 8 bases, with 15 bases remaining between them. In DNA form, the CDR3 reads TGTGCCAGCAGCTTAGACGGGGTTAACATCGATGAGCAGTTCTTC. Its translation: CASSLDGVNIDEQFF.

V gene TRBV19 combines with J gene TRBJ2-3, with D tentatively TRBD2 (6 bases). The ends were cut back, 6 bases at V and 1 base at J, with 11 bases in the middle. CDR3 length equals 14 residues. Germline CDR1 and CDR2: LNHDA and SQIVND (reference sequence). CDR3 DNA sequence: TGTGCCAGTAGGGAGGGGACCCGCACAGATACGCAGTATTTT. This codes for CASREGTRTDTQYF.

The chain couples TRBV5-1 to TRBJ1-1; TRBD1 might be the D (6 bases). CDR3 length: 15 amino acids. CDR1 is SGHRS, CDR2 YFSETQ, per germline. With 6 bases removed from V and 3 bases from J, the gap between germline ends came to 18 bases. The CDR3 reads CASTPDGRGDTEAFF. Written as DNA, the CDR3 is TGCGCCAGCACCCCGGATGGCAGGGGAGACACTGAAGCTTTCTTT.

This rearrangement joins TRBV2 to TRBJ1-3; tentatively, D is TRBD1 (5 bases). Trimming took off 10 bases at V and 4 bases at J, with 20 bases between the two ends. There are 15 residues in the CDR3. CDR1 is SNHLY and CDR2 is FYNNEI in the germline V gene. CDR3 region: CATQGRGKGGNTIYF. CDR3 bases: TGTGCCACCCAGGGTCGGGGGAAAGGGGGAAACACCATATATTTT. Complete variable domain (other parts from reference TRBV2 and TRBJ1-3): EPEVTQTPSHQVTQMGQEVILRCVPISNHLYFYWYRQILGQKVEFLVSFYNNEISEKSEIFDDQFSVERPDGSNFTLKIRSTKLEDSAMYFCATQGRGKGGNTIYFGEGSWLTVV.

The genes are TRBV5-1 and TRBJ1-2, with D possibly matching TRBD1 (5 bases). CDR3 length equals 13 residues. Germline CDR1 reads SGHRS; CDR2 reads YFSETQ. V was shortened by 2 bases and J by 3 bases, with 8 bases between the two germline ends. The CDR3 DNA sequence: TGCGCCAGCAGCTTCCGGGGGGACTATGGCTACACCTTC. Residues: CASSFRGDYGYTF.